The 20 T cell receptor beta chains in this list originate from one sample, sequenced in a study of radiation and T cells in renal cell carcinoma. Profiled with immunoSEQ multiplex PCR; TCRdb holds only in-frame clones, not every one. The profile covers some 150,000 clones, with approximately 88% appearing a single time and approximately 13% taken by the ten largest. Time point of the sample: blood 2 weeks post-SBRT. Treatment here: 15 Gy SBRT to primary tumor, nephrectomy 4 weeks later. The sample in question was blood, obtained from a patient whose treatment included radiotherapy and nephrectomy. These receptor sequences come from a woman aged 50 to 60 with renal cell carcinoma.

CDR3 protein: CASSLVQGGNTEAFF. The CDR3 DNA reads TGTGCCAGCAGCTTAGTCCAGGGTGGGAACACTGAAGCTTTCTTT. The rearrangement links TRBV7-9 to TRBJ1-1, with D maybe TRBD1 (5 bases). V was shortened by 1 base and J by 1 base, with 10 bases between the two germline ends. In germline, CDR1 is SEHNR, CDR2 FQNEAQ (reference sequence). This CDR3 is 15 amino acids long. The whole variable domain, remainder taken from reference TRBV7-9 and TRBJ1-1, is DTGVSQNPRHKITKRGQNVTFRCDPISEHNRLYWYRQTLGQGPEFLTYFQNEAQLEKSRLLSDRFSAERPKGSFSTLEIQRTEQGDSAMYLCASSLVQGGNTEAFFGQGTRLTVV.

The genes are TRBV19 and TRBJ2-7; D perhaps matches TRBD1 (5 bases). Looked up from germline, CDR1 is LNHDA and CDR2 is SQIVND (reference sequence). The CDR3 covers 13 residues. The V end lost 6 bases, the J end lost 5 bases, and 14 bases lay between the germline ends. DNA of the CDR3: TGTGCCAGTAGGCTACAGGACCGTCACGAGCAGTACTTC. It translates to CASRLQDRHEQYF.

The rearrangement uses TRBV5-1 and TRBJ2-5; unclear D gene. Germline values: CDR1 SGHRS, CDR2 YFSETQ. The CDR3 spans 13 residues. V was shortened by 2 bases and J by 4 bases, with 9 bases between the two germline ends. The CDR3 protein is CASSFSVGETQYF. Written as DNA, the CDR3 is TGCGCCAGCAGCTTCTCGGTCGGAGAGACCCAGTACTTC.

This sequence joins TRBV5-1 and TRBJ2-5, with a possible D match to TRBD1 (6 bases). V lost 3 bases and J 3 bases, leaving 12 bases between the germline ends. This CDR3 comprises 14 residues. Germline assignment: CDR1 SGHRS and CDR2 YFSETQ. The CDR3 DNA is TGCGCCAGCAGCTACGGACAGTTCAAAGAGACCCAGTACTTC. It codes for CASSYGQFKETQYF.

The CDR3 sequence: CASSYSRQVVSPLHF. DNA for the CDR3: TGTGCCAGCAGTTACTCGCGACAGGTTGTTTCACCCCTCCACTTT. The chain employs TRBV6-5 and TRBJ1-6; D perhaps matches TRBD1 (6 bases). The CDR3 totals 15 residues. The germline V gene encodes CDR1 MNHEY and CDR2 SVGAGI. The V and J ends lost 0 bases and 9 bases respectively, with 12 bases between them.

V is TRBV12-5 and J is TRBJ1-5, with D unclear. This CDR3 region has 13 residues. The V and J ends lost 3 bases and 7 bases respectively, with 10 bases between them. Per germline, CDR1 LGHNT and CDR2 FRNRAP. CDR3 DNA: TGTGCTAGTGGTTTCGGTGGAGAACAGCCCCAGCATTTT. This gives the protein CASGFGGEQPQHF.

The V and J genes are TRBV28 and TRBJ1-5; D call uncertain. From germline, CDR1 is MDHEN and CDR2 SYDVKM. This CDR3 is 15 amino acids long. V was shortened by 7 bases and J by 7 bases, with 20 bases between the two germline ends. Written as DNA, the CDR3 is TGTGCCAGCAACTCTCACAGCCCGGGTGGGCAGCCCCAGCATTTT. This gives the protein CASNSHSPGGQPQHF.

The V gene is TRBV7-2, the J gene TRBJ1-2; possible D gene TRBD1, 5 bases. The CDR3 loop spans 16 amino acids. CDR1 and CDR2 from the germline V gene are SGHTA and FQGNSA. V dropped 5 bases and J dropped 4 bases, with 20 bases sitting between them. The CDR3 loop is CASSAPAFSGRYGYTF. Written as DNA, the CDR3 is TGTGCCAGCAGCGCCCCCGCGTTCTCAGGGCGCTATGGCTACACCTTC. Full variable domain (outside the CDR3, taken from reference TRBV7-2 and TRBJ1-2): GAGVSQSPSNKVTEKGKDVELRCDPISGHTALYWYRQSLGQGLEFLIYFQGNSAPDKSGLPSDRFSAERTGGSVSTLTIQRTQQEDSAVYLCASSAPAFSGRYGYTFGSGTRLTVV.

This CDR3 reads CASSLHGGEFGYGYTF. The CDR3 bases are TGTGCCAGCAGCCTGCATGGAGGGGAGTTCGGCTATGGCTACACCTTC. This chain connects TRBV7-8 to TRBJ1-2; possibly TRBD1 for D (5 bases). V was shortened by 5 bases and J by 4 bases, with 20 bases between the two germline ends. Germline lookup yields CDR1 SGHVS and CDR2 FQNEAQ. CDR3 length: 16 residues. Complete variable domain (other parts from reference TRBV7-8 and TRBJ1-2): GAGVSQSPRYKVAKRGQDVALRCDPISGHVSLFWYQQALGQGPEFLTYFQNEAQLDKSGLPSDRFFAERPEGSVSTLKIQRTQQEDSAVYLCASSLHGGEFGYGYTFGSGTRLTVV.

V usage is TRBV5-1 and J usage is TRBJ2-7, with 10 bases identical to TRBD1. Trimming at V came to 0 bases and at J to 6 bases, leaving 6 bases not matched to a gene. Germline assignment: CDR1 SGHRS and CDR2 YFSETQ. This CDR3 comprises 15 residues. The CDR3 sequence: CASSLDGTGVGEQYF. In nucleotides, the CDR3 is TGCGCCAGCAGCTTGGATGGGACAGGGGTTGGCGAGCAGTACTTC.

The chain links TRBV19 to TRBJ1-4; D may be TRBD1 (6 bases). This CDR3 region has 16 residues. V dropped 6 bases and J dropped 3 bases, with 17 bases sitting between them. From germline, CDR1 is LNHDA and CDR2 SQIVND (reference sequence). CDR3 protein: CASSPWEDSSNEKLFF. CDR3 nucleotide sequence: TGTGCCAGTAGCCCGTGGGAGGACAGTTCTAATGAAAAACTGTTTTTT.

The chain carries TRBV19 and TRBJ1-5; D may be TRBD1 (6 bases). Deletions cut 1 base from V and 5 bases from J, with 12 bases between. Germline CDR1 LNHDA, CDR2 SQIVND (reference sequence). The CDR3 spans 15 residues. The CDR3 loop reads CASSIVDSSHQPQHF. CDR3 in DNA: TGTGCCAGTAGTATAGTGGACAGCTCTCATCAGCCCCAGCATTTT.

In nucleotides, the CDR3 is TGTGCCAGCAGCCGGGATGGGACTAGCGGGGTTCAAGAGACCCAGTACTTC. Residues: CASSRDGTSGVQETQYF. The rearrangement links TRBV7-2 to TRBJ2-5; 13 bases fit TRBD2. The ends lost 5 bases at V and 2 bases at J; junction bases unmatched: 8. The germline gives CDR1 SGHTA, CDR2 FQGNSA. CDR3 length equals 17 residues.

The chain joins TRBV18 to TRBJ1-4, with 8 bases that match TRBD1. CDR3 length: 14 residues. The V and J ends lost 5 bases and 8 bases, in that order; junction bases with no gene match: 7. CDR1 is KGHSH and CDR2 is LQKENI in the germline V gene. CDR3 in amino acids: CASSARQGYEKLFF. CDR3 DNA: TGTGCCAGCTCAGCGCGACAGGGGTACGAAAAACTGTTTTTT.

This chain uses TRBV30 with TRBJ2-7; D may be TRBD1 (6 bases). V shed 0 bases and J shed 5 bases, with 11 bases lying between them. Germline V gives CDR1 GTSNPN, CDR2 SVGIG (reference sequence). CDR3 size: 13 residues. CDR3 coding DNA: TGTGCCTGGAGTGTAGCAGGGGCAGACGAGCAGTACTTC. Translation: CAWSVAGADEQYF.

The chain is built from TRBV9 and TRBJ2-7, with D possibly TRBD2 on 5 matching bases. Trimming removed 4 bases at V and 0 bases at J, with 14 bases between. The CDR3 loop spans 15 amino acids. Germline CDR1 is SGDLS and CDR2 is YYNGEE. This CDR3 is CASSPRGQYSYEQYF. CDR3 sequence (DNA): TGTGCCAGCAGCCCCCGCGGGCAGTACTCCTACGAGCAGTACTTC.

The V and J genes are TRBV4-1 and TRBJ2-7, with 12 nucleotides matching TRBD2. The trim removed 1 base at V and 7 bases at J, leaving 8 bases unmatched. This CDR3 has 16 residues. The germline V gene has CDR1 MGHRA and CDR2 YSYEKL. CDR3 sequence: CASSQVPSGGASEQYF. The CDR3 coding sequence is TGCGCCAGCAGCCAAGTTCCTAGCGGGGGGGCCTCGGAGCAGTACTTC.

The chain uses TRBV5-4 and TRBJ2-3, with D perhaps matching TRBD1 (5 bases). Germline loops: CDR1 SGHNT, CDR2 YYREEE (reference sequence). Trimming took 2 bases from V and 2 from J, leaving 9 bases between them. The CDR3 is made up of 14 amino acids. The chain's CDR3 is CASSFRQTTDTQYF. The CDR3 nucleotides read TGTGCCAGCAGCTTTCGACAGACCACAGATACGCAGTATTTT.

This clone was observed a single time. V usage is TRBV11-2 and J usage is TRBJ1-4; possible D gene TRBD1, 5 bases. The germline gives CDR1 SGHAT, CDR2 FQNNGV. V was cut by 4 bases and J by 2 bases, with 20 bases left in between. The CDR3 runs 18 residues. The CDR3, as DNA: TGTGCCAGCAGCTGGGGGGGACTGACGTTCGGGACTAATGAAAAACTGTTTTTT. Amino acid sequence: CASSWGGLTFGTNEKLFF.

The genes are TRBV7-9 and TRBJ2-5, with no clear D. Trimming removed 4 bases from V and 1 base from J, with 1 base in between. Germline CDR1 and CDR2: SEHNR and FQNEAQ (reference sequence). The length of the CDR3 is 11 residues. CDR3 residues: CASSSQETQYF. The CDR3 DNA reads TGTGCCAGCAGCTCCCAAGAGACCCAGTACTTC.